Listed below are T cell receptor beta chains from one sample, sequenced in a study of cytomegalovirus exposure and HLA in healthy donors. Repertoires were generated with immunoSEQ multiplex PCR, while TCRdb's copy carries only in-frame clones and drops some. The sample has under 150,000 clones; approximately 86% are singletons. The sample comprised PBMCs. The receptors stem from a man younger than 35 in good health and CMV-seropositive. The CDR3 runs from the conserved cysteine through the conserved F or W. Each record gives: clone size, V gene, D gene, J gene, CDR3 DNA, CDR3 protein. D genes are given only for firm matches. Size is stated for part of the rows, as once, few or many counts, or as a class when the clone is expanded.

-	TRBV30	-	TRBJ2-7	TGTGCCTGGGCGGACAGCTCCTACGAGCAGTACTTC	CAWADSSYEQYF
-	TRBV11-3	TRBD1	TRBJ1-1	TGTGCCAGCAGCCGGACAGGGGGCGCCAGCATCACTGAAGCTTTCTTT	CASSRTGGASITEAFF
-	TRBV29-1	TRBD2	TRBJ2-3	TGCAGCGTTGAATCAGAGACTAGCGGCTACACAGATACGCAGTATTTT	CSVESETSGYTDTQYF
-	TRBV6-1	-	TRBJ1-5	TGTGCCAGCAGTGAACAGACATTCTTGACAGGTCAGAATCAGCCCCAGCATTTT	CASSEQTFLTGQNQPQHF
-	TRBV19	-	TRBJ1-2	TGTGCCAGTACAACAGAGACTAACTATGGCTACACCTTC	CASTTETNYGYTF
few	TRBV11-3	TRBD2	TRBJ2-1	TGTGCCAGCAGCCCCCCGGGGCTAGCGGGCCGGGGAGAGCAGTTCTTC	CASSPPGLAGRGEQFF
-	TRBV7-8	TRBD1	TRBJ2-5	TGTGCCAGCAGCCGGACGACAGGACAGGGATGGGAGACCCAGTACTTC	CASSRTTGQGWETQYF
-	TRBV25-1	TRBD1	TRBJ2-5	TGTGCCAGCAGTGAATTCGACAGGGGGGCGAAAGAGACCCAGTACTTC	CASSEFDRGAKETQYF
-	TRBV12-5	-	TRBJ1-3	TGTGCTAGTGTCGGGGACTCTGGAAACACCATATATTTT	CASVGDSGNTIYF
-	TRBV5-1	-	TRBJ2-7	TGCGCCAGCAGCCAAAGCCGGACAGCCCTCTACGAGCAGTACTTC	CASSQSRTALYEQYF
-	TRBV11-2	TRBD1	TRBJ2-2	TGTGCCAGCAGTCTCGGGACAGAGAACACCGGGGAGCTGTTTTTT	CASSLGTENTGELFF
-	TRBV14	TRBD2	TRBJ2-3	TGTGCCAGCAGCCAAAGACTAGCCCGCACAGATACGCAGTATTTT	CASSQRLARTDTQYF
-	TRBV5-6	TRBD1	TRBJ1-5	TGTGCCAGCAGCTTGGGTGTAGGGGGCGAGGTTCAGCCCCAGCATTTT	CASSLGVGGEVQPQHF
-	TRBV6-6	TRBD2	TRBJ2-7	TGTGCCAGCACCGAAGCGGGAGGTGCCTACGAGCAGTACTTC	CASTEAGGAYEQYF
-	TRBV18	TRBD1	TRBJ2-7	TGTGCCAGCTCGGGAACAGGGGTGGGGTACGAGCAGTACTTC	CASSGTGVGYEQYF
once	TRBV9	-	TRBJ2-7	TGTGCCAGCAGCGTAGCTCCAGGCTTCTCCTACGAGCAGTACTTC	CASSVAPGFSYEQYF
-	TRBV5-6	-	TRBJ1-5	TGTGCCAGCAGCTTATATGTCCTGTACAATCAGCCCCAGCATTTT	CASSLYVLYNQPQHF
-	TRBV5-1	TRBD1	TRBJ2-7	TGCGCCAGCAGCTTGGGGGACAGGGGGACCTACGAGCAGTACTTC	CASSLGDRGTYEQYF
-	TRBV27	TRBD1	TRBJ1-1	TGTGCCAGCAGTCCACAGGGGGATAACACTGAAGCTTTCTTT	CASSPQGDNTEAFF
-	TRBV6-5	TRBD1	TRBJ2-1	TGTGCCAGCAGTATGGGACAGGGGGGCAATGAGCAGTTCTTC	CASSMGQGGNEQFF
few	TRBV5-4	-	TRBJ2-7	TGTGCCAGCAGCCTCGGGAGCATGGGGACCTACGAGCAGTACTTC	CASSLGSMGTYEQYF
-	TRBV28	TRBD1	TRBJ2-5	TGTGCCAGCAGGGAGACAGGGGGCGGTGAGACCCAGTACTTC	CASRETGGGETQYF
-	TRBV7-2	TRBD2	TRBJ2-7	TGTGCCAGCAGCTTAGGCGGGCTAGCGGAACTCCCCTACGAGCAGTACTTC	CASSLGGLAELPYEQYF
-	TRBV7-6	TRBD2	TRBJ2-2	TGTGCCAGCAGCCCCGAAATAGCGGGAGCTAACACCGGGGAGCTGTTTTTT	CASSPEIAGANTGELFF
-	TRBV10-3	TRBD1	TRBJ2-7	TGTGCCATCAGTGAGTCAGGGCGGGGACAGGGATCCTACGAGCAGTACTTC	CAISESGRGQGSYEQYF
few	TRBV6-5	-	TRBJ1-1	TGTGCCAGCAGTTACGAGGCAGACACTGAAGCTTTCTTT	CASSYEADTEAFF
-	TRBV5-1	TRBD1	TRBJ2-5	TGCGCCAGCAGCTTGAGGGGGACAGGGGGCCGGGAGACCCAGTACTTC	CASSLRGTGGRETQYF
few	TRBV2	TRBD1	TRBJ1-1	TGTGCCAGCAGGAGGGACAGGACGGAAGCTTTCTTT	CASRRDRTEAFF
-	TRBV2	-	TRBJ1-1	TGTGCCAGCAGTGGGGCCAGGGGTTTGAACACTGAAGCTTTCTTT	CASSGARGLNTEAFF
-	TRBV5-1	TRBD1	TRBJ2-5	TGCGCCAGCAGCTCCCAAACAGGGGGCACAGAGACCCAGTACTTC	CASSSQTGGTETQYF
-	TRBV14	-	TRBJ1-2	TGTGCCAGCAGCAAAGGTGGGAGCGGCTACACCTTC	CASSKGGSGYTF
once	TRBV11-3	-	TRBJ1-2	TGTGCCAGCAGCTTAATAGGGGTCGGCTACACCTTC	CASSLIGVGYTF
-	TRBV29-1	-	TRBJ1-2	TGCAGCGTTATCACAAGCAGGGTTAGCTATGGCTACACCTTC	CSVITSRVSYGYTF
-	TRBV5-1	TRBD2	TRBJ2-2	TGCGCCAGCAGCCGAATAGCGGGAGGGAGTACCGGGGAGCTGTTTTTT	CASSRIAGGSTGELFF
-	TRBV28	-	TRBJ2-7	TGTGCCAGCAGTGTCCCAGGTTGGAACGAGCAGTACTTC	CASSVPGWNEQYF
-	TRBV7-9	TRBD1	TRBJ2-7	TGTGCCAGCAGCTTAGCGGGACAGATAGCCTACGAGCAGTACTTC	CASSLAGQIAYEQYF
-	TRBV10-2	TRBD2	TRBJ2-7	TGCGCCAGCAGATCTTATAGCGGGGGGTTTGACGAGCAGTACTTC	CASRSYSGGFDEQYF
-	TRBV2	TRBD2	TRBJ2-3	TGTGCCAGCAGGGAACTAGCGGGAGTAGTAGATACGCAGTATTTT	CASRELAGVVDTQYF
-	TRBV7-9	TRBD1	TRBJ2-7	TGTGCCAGCAGCTTACTGGGACAGACCTACGAGCAGTACTTC	CASSLLGQTYEQYF
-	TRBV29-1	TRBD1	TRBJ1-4	TGCAGCGGACTGGGACAGGGGGAAGAAAAACTGTTTTTT	CSGLGQGEEKLFF
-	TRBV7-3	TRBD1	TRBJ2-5	TGTGCCAGCAGCAATTTCGGGACAGCACAAGAGACCCAGTACTTC	CASSNFGTAQETQYF
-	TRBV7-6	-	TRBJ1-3	TGTGCCAGCAGCCCACCGCGGATCAGATCCTCTGGAAACACCATATATTTT	CASSPPRIRSSGNTIYF